This T cell receptor (beta chain) was observed in a study of CD8+ T cells in alopecia areata. Isolated RNA was reverse transcribed into cDNA used as the sequencing template. Sequenced by immunoSEQ multiplex PCR; TCRdb stores in-frame clones only, minus some. The data show 200,000 to 300,000 clones, with none appearing a single time. The CDR3 is 14 residues long. The germline V gene has CDR1 FNHDT and CDR2 SITEND (reference sequence). Turning to this clone: Germline and genes here are mouse. Read sequence stops 4 residues before the CDR3 end, and the germline J gene provides the missing end. Other nucleotide sequences from this sample produce the same CDR3.

On the basis of CD4, CD8alpha, NKG2D, NKG2ACE and other markers, pooled cutaneous lymph node cells were sorted. The chain is built from TRBV19 and TRBJ2-7; 11 bases align to TRBD2. Sequencing used CD4+ T cells sorted from a lymph node. This sequence was found in a C3H/HeJ mouse with alopecia areata. MHC haplotype: H2-k. CDR3 sequence reads: CASSTTGGAYEQYF. The CDR3 bases that were read are TGTGCCAGCAGTACAACTGGGGGGGCGTAT.